This is a list of T cell receptor beta chains from one sample in a study of radiotherapy plus CTLA-4 blockade in lung cancer. Clones were read by immunoSEQ multiplex PCR, and TCRdb kept only the in-frame ones, dropping some. The top ten hold approximately 5% of the sample, which has some 110,000 clones, 78% seen once. Specimen: peripheral blood, collected from a patient treated with radiotherapy plus ipilimumab. These TCRs come from a human donor with non-small cell lung cancer who had a partial response to radiotherapy plus ipilimumab. Each CDR3 is given without its conserved first and last residue. Expanded clones are given a class, and other clones once, few, many or no size at all.

clone_size j_call v_call cdr3_aa
. TRBJ2-5 TRBV30 AWSGGRLAGSQETQY
. TRBJ2-5 TRBV15 ATSRDSGVETQY
. TRBJ1-1 TRBV6-5 ASSLQGVTEAF
. TRBJ1-5 TRBV28 ASRSAGVGNQPQH
few TRBJ2-7 TRBV18 ASSRETSSYEQY
. TRBJ1-5 TRBV19 ASSILQGGYQPQH
. TRBJ2-1 TRBV5-4 ASSLGLAGANEQF
. TRBJ2-7 TRBV27 ASRDGGGDRGREQY
. TRBJ2-1 TRBV28 ASRSSGGSYNEQF
. TRBJ2-5 TRBV2 ASSPVDREKETQY
. TRBJ1-4 TRBV9 ASSPIRDKWWGKTV
. TRBJ2-5 TRBV6-6 ASSSQSGETQY
. TRBJ2-1 TRBV19 ASSTQKRREQF
. TRBJ1-5 TRBV5-6 ASSFGQGRQPQH
. TRBJ2-3 TRBV5-1 ASSPPLGLFTDTQY
once TRBJ2-5 TRBV7-2 ASSLAIGSTKETQY
. TRBJ2-4 TRBV5-8 ASSNRQHEIQY
. TRBJ2-2 TRBV29-1 SVEWAANTGELF
. TRBJ2-7 TRBV19 ASSIASGLSYEQY
medium-sized TRBJ1-4 TRBV14 ASSQGGLGNEKLF
once TRBJ1-1 TRBV5-1 ASSLQGAGGTEAF
. TRBJ1-1 TRBV4-2 ASSQVVRGNTEAF
. TRBJ1-1 TRBV6-6 ASSRQLNTEAF
few TRBJ2-1 TRBV28 ASSFGLARRGEQF
. TRBJ2-4 TRBV7-8 ASSSAGGLAKNIQY
once TRBJ2-5 TRBV10-3 AISVVAEETQY
. TRBJ2-5 TRBV2 ASSGTSVLNTHQETQY
. TRBJ2-7 TRBV15 ATSDRGAPYEQY
few TRBJ1-3 TRBV7-9 ASRGEENTIY
. TRBJ2-5 TRBV7-9 ASSTPGQLRETQY
. TRBJ1-5 TRBV11-2 ASSFVRNQPQH
. TRBJ1-4 TRBV10-3 AISDPMGQGGEKLF
. TRBJ2-1 TRBV5-1 ASSSRASGNYNEQF
once TRBJ1-3 TRBV4-1 ASSQVLSSTIY
. TRBJ2-7 TRBV29-1 SVGTAHSSSEQY